This passage covers 5 T cell receptor beta chains from one sample sequenced in a study of beta chain features in type 1 diabetes. Sequenced material consisted of expressed TCRB transcripts (all of the isolated RNA was reverse transcribed). Sequencing used immunoSEQ multiplex PCR; TCRdb keeps in-frame clones, though not all of them. This table holds under 90,000 clones, under 35% found once. The sample comprised stem cell memory CD4+ T cells from blood. The receptors shown here come from a woman younger than 35 in good health.

This clone occurred a few times. The genes are TRBV29-1 and TRBJ1-1; D is ambiguous. Germline-derived CDR1 and CDR2 are SQVTM and ANQGSEA. The CDR3 spans 13 residues. The germline V and J ends were trimmed by 7 bases and 7 bases, with 19 bases remaining between them. The DNA of the CDR3 is TGCAGCGGGCTCTCACGGGGAGCCATTGAAGCTTTCTTT. Translated: CSGLSRGAIEAFF.

This rearrangement joins TRBV5-1 to TRBJ2-2; TRBD2 is a possible D gene (5 bases). Trimming removed 0 bases at V and 6 bases at J, with 12 bases between. Per the germline V gene, CDR1 is SGHRS and CDR2 is YFSETQ. The CDR3 length is 15 residues. The chain's CDR3 is CASSLEGVGAGELFF. CDR3 DNA: TGCGCCAGCAGCTTGGAAGGCGTGGGAGCCGGGGAGCTGTTTTTT. The complete variable domain, with remaining parts taken from reference TRBV5-1 and TRBJ2-2, reads KAGVTQTPRYLIKTRGQQVTLSCSPISGHRSVSWYQQTPGQGLQFLFEYFSETQRNKGNFPGRFSGRQFSNSRSEMNVSTLELGDSALYLCASSLEGVGAGELFFGEGSRLTVL.

V and J are TRBV4-3 and TRBJ2-5; TRBD2 might be the D (5 bases). Germline CDR1 is LGHNA and CDR2 is YSLEER. V shed 0 bases and J shed 5 bases, with 7 bases lying between them. The CDR3 extends over 13 amino acids. CDR3 nucleotide sequence: TGCGCCAGCAGCCAAGAGCCGGGGGAGACCCAGTACTTC. Translating gives CASSQEPGETQYF.

This clone was seen repeatedly, ten times or more. This sequence joins TRBV2 and TRBJ1-5; 8 positions agree with TRBD1. The CDR3 has 16 amino acids. V shed 2 bases and J 2 bases; nucleotides not matched to a gene: 5. Germline V lookup: CDR1 SNHLY, CDR2 FYNNEI. The CDR3: CASSEWQGAGNQPQHF. CDR3 in DNA: TGTGCCAGCAGTGAATGGCAGGGGGCAGGCAATCAGCCCCAGCATTTT. Together with reference TRBV2 and TRBJ1-5, the CDR3 gives the full variable domain: EPEVTQTPSHQVTQMGQEVILRCVPISNHLYFYWYRQILGQKVEFLVSFYNNEISEKSEIFDDQFSVERPDGSNFTLKIRSTKLEDSAMYFCASSEWQGAGNQPQHFGDGTRLSIL.

This clone was found once. This chain joins TRBV5-1 and TRBJ2-2; maybe TRBD2 (6 bases). Trimming pared 0 bases from V and 1 base from J, leaving 7 bases between. This CDR3 spans 15 amino acids. The germline V gene has CDR1 SGHRS and CDR2 YFSETQ. CDR3 amino acids: CASSLDGGNTGELFF. The CDR3 region has the DNA TGCGCCAGCAGCTTGGACGGGGGGAACACCGGGGAGCTGTTTTTT.